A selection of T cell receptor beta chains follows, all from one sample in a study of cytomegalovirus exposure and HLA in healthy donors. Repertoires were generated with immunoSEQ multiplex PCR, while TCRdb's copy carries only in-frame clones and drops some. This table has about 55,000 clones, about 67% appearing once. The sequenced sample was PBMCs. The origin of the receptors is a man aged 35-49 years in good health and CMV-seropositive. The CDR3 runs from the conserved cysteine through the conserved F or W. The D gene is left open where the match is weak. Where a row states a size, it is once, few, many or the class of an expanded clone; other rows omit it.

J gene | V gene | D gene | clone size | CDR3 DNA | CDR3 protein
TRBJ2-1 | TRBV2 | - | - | TGTGCCAGCAGTGAAGATATGGCAGGGGAGCAGTTCTTC | CASSEDMAGEQFF
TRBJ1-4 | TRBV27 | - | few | TGTGCCAGCAGTTTGAGGAGGGACGAACCAAAACTGTTTTTT | CASSLRRDEPKLFF
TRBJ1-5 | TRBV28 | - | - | TGTGCCAGCAGTTTACTTATCCAGCGGGATCAGCCCCAGCATTTT | CASSLLIQRDQPQHF
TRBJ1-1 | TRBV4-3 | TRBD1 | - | TGCGCCAGCAGCCCCTCAGGGGGGACCACTGAAGCTTTCTTT | CASSPSGGTTEAFF
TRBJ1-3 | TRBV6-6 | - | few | TGTGCCACCCGATTACAGGGAGCTGGAAACACCATATATTTT | CATRLQGAGNTIYF
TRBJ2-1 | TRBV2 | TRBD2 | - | TGTGCCAGCAGTCCCGGGACTAGCGGTATAAATGAGCAGTTCTTC | CASSPGTSGINEQFF
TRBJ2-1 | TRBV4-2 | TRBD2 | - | TGTGCCAGCAGCCCGGGGACTAGTGGCCCCAATGAGCAGTTCTTC | CASSPGTSGPNEQFF
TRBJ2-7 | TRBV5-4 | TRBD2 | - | TGTGCCAGCAGCTTGGCCCGTAGCGGGGGGTCCTCCTACGAGCAGTACTTC | CASSLARSGGSSYEQYF
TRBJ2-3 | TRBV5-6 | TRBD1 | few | TGTGCCAGCAGCTTTACAGGGGGAGGCACAGATACGCAGTATTTT | CASSFTGGGTDTQYF
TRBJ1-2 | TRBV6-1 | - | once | TGTGCCAGCAGAAACACCCTAGCTAACTATGGCTACACCTTC | CASRNTLANYGYTF
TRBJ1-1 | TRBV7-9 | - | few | TGTGCCAGCAGCTTAGTGGAGGGCTTCGGCACTGAAGCTTTCTTT | CASSLVEGFGTEAFF
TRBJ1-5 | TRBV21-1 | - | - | TGTGCCAGCAGCAGGGAGGGCAATCAGCCCCAGCATTTT | CASSREGNQPQHF
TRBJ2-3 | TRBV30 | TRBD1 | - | TGTGCCTGCCCTACAGGGGGTATCTGGGATACGCAGTATTTT | CACPTGGIWDTQYF
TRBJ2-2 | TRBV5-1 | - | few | TGCGCCAGCAGCTTGGCAGGGGACACCGGGGAGCTGTTTTTT | CASSLAGDTGELFF
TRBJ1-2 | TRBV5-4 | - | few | TGTGCCAGCAGCCGCGACGGAGGAAGGAGGGGCTACACCTTC | CASSRDGGRRGYTF
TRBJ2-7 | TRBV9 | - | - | TGTGCCAGCAGCGTAGGGGGACACAGCTCCTACGAGCAGTACTTC | CASSVGGHSSYEQYF
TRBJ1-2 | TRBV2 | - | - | TGTGCCAGCAGTGGCGACAGTTGGGTGGAGGGCTACACCTTC | CASSGDSWVEGYTF
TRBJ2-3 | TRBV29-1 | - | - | TGCAGCGTTGATCTTAGCACAGATACGCAGTATTTT | CSVDLSTDTQYF
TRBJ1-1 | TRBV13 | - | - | TGTGCCAGCAGCTTAGGCCATCCAGCAGGGAACACTGAAGCTTTCTTT | CASSLGHPAGNTEAFF
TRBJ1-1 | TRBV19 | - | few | TGTGCCAGTAGTTCCTCGACAGGCGCGTCTGAAGCTTTCTTT | CASSSSTGASEAFF
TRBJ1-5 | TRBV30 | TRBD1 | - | TGTGCCTGGAGTAAAAACCGACAGGGGGCAGCTCAGCCCCAGCATTTT | CAWSKNRQGAAQPQHF
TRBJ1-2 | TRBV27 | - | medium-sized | TGTGCCAGCAGCCAATTCCAGGGCGCTAACTATGGCTACACCTTC | CASSQFQGANYGYTF
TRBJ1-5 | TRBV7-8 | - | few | TGTGCCAGCAGCTTAGCCAGCCAGGGTTGGTACGATCAGCCCCAGCATTTT | CASSLASQGWYDQPQHF
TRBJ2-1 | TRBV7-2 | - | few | TGTGCCAGCAGCGCCTACTTCAATGAGCAGTTCTTC | CASSAYFNEQFF
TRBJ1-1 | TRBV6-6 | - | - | TGTGCCAGCAGTCGTGACAACCTGAACACTGAAGCTTTCTTT | CASSRDNLNTEAFF
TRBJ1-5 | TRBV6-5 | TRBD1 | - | TGTGCCAGCAGCCCGGGGACAGGTGGCAATCAGCCCCAGCATTTT | CASSPGTGGNQPQHF
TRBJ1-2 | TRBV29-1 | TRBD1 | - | TGCAGCGTTGAAAACAGGGGTGGAGGCTATGGCTACACCTTC | CSVENRGGGYGYTF
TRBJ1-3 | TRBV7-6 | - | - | TGTGCCAGCAGCTTAGTGACGGGTTCTGGAAACACCATATATTTT | CASSLVTGSGNTIYF
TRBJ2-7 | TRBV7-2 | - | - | TGTGCCAGCAGCCCAAGGACTCCCCGGCGGGAGCAGTACTTC | CASSPRTPRREQYF
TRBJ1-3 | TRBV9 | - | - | TGTGCCAGCAGCGTAGGTAGGGGATCCGGAAACACCATATATTTT | CASSVGRGSGNTIYF
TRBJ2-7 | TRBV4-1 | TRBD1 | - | TGCGCCAGCAGCCGACCGGGACAGGTTAAGTACGAGCAGTACTTC | CASSRPGQVKYEQYF
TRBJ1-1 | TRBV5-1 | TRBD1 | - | TGCGCCAGCAGCTTGGCAGGGGGCAAGGACACTGAAGCTTTCTTT | CASSLAGGKDTEAFF
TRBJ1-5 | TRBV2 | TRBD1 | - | TGTGCCAGCAGGGAACAGGGGAATCAGCCCCAGCATTTT | CASREQGNQPQHF
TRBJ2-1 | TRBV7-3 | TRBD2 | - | TGTGCCAGCAGCTCGAGTTCGGGACTAGCGGGGTCGAATGAGCAGTTCTTC | CASSSSSGLAGSNEQFF
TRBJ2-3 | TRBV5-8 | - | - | TGTGCCAGCAGCTTGGCCGTCGCGCGAGACACAGATACGCAGTATTTT | CASSLAVARDTDTQYF
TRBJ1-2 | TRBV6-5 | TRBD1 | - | TGTGCCAGCAGTGCGACAGGGTATGGCTACACCTTC | CASSATGYGYTF
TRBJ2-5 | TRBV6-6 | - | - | TGTGCCAGCAGTAGGGACTCCCAGCCGGTTGAGACCCAGTACTTC | CASSRDSQPVETQYF
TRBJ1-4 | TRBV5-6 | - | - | TGTGCCAGCAGCGAGGACAGTAATGAAAAACTGTTTTTT | CASSEDSNEKLFF
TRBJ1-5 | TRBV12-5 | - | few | TGTGCTAGTGGTTTGGCCGACAGTAGCAATCAGCCCCAGCATTTT | CASGLADSSNQPQHF
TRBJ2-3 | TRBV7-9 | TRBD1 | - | TGTGCCAGCAGCTTATGGGGACAGGGGGCGGAAGATACGCAGTATTTT | CASSLWGQGAEDTQYF
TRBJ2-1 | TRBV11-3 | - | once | TGTGCCAGCAGCTTAGAGTCAGGGGCCAATGAGCAGTTCTTC | CASSLESGANEQFF
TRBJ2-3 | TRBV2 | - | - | TGTGCCAGCACCCGAAAGGGGCTCGGCACAGATACGCAGTATTTT | CASTRKGLGTDTQYF
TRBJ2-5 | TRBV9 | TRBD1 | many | TGTGCCAGCAGCCCGCGGACAGGGACAGCGGCCCAGTACTTC | CASSPRTGTAAQYF
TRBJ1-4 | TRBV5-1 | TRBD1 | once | TGCGCCAGCGGAGAAACAGGGGGCGGTGAAAAACTGTTTTTT | CASGETGGGEKLFF
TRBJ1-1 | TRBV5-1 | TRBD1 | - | TGCGCCAGCAGCTCTTCATTCGGACAGGGGGCGATAGACACTGAAGCTTTCTTT | CASSSSFGQGAIDTEAFF
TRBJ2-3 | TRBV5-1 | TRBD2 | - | TGCGCCAGCCGACTAGCGGGGGGGCGAGATACGCAGTATTTT | CASRLAGGRDTQYF
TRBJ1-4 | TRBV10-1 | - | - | TGCGCCAGCAGTGAGAACGCGAAGGGGGAATCTGAAAAACTGTTTTTT | CASSENAKGESEKLFF
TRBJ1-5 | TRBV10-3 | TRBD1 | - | TGTGCCATCAGGAGGGGGACAGGGTCAAATCAGCCCCAGCATTTT | CAIRRGTGSNQPQHF
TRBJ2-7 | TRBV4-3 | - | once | TGCGCCAGCAGCCAAGGCGGGCCGGCCCCCTACGAGCAGTACTTC | CASSQGGPAPYEQYF
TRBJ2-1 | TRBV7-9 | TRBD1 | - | TGTGCCAGCAGCCGCAGCAGTGCAGGGGGCTACAATGAGCAGTTCTTC | CASSRSSAGGYNEQFF
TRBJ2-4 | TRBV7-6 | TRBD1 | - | TGTGCCAGCAGCGCTCAGACAGGGCAGGGAGCCAAAAACATTCAGTACTTC | CASSAQTGQGAKNIQYF
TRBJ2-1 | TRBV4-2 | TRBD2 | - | TGTGCCAGCAGCCAAGATCGAGGCGGGGGGGAGGCCTATGAGCAGTTCTTC | CASSQDRGGGEAYEQFF